The 31 T cell receptor beta chains below come from one sample, sequenced in a study of T-cell memory formation after mild COVID-19 (dated by TCRdb to about 2021). The library relied on 5' RACE. This sample was sequenced with an Illumina NovaSeq 6000. TCRdb reprocessing: public reads trimmed at Q25 with fastp, clones called with MiXCR, in-frame beta chains kept. One record per CDR3 amino acid sequence lists the most common genes and DNA. The sample includes tens of thousands of distinct CDR3 sequences, with roughly an eighth observed a single time. In total, the top ten clones hold about 26% of the sample. Input material: PBMCs or a T cell subset sorted from them (not recorded which). The receptor set was obtained from an adult woman who had mild COVID-19 (a few samples of this study predate the infection). The sample titles of this study are shuffled in the database, so cell type and time point are left out; the donor was told from shared clones.

J is TRBJ2-7 and V is TRBV7-3, with D possibly TRBD2 on 7 matching bases. The germline V and J ends were trimmed by 5 bases and 6 bases, with 20 bases remaining between them. Germline V lookup: CDR1 SGHTA, CDR2 FQGTGA. The CDR3 runs to 15 residues. This CDR3 is CASSHLGGRAAEQYF. The CDR3 coding sequence is TGTGCCAGCAGCCATCTCGGGGGGCGAGCTGCCGAGCAGTACTTC.

This rearrangement joins TRBV9 to TRBJ2-2; perhaps TRBD1 as D (6 bases). Germline V gene lookup returns CDR1 SGDLS and CDR2 YYNGEE. With 6 bases removed from V and 0 bases from J, the gap between germline ends came to 12 bases. This CDR3 spans 15 amino acids. This CDR3 is CASTPGTTNTGELFF. Written as DNA, the CDR3 is TGTGCCAGCACACCCGGGACAACGAACACCGGGGAGCTGTTTTTT. Using reference TRBV9 and TRBJ2-2 for the parts outside the CDR3, the full variable domain is DSGVTQTPKHLITATGQRVTLRCSPRSGDLSVYWYQQSLDQGLQFLIQYYNGEERAKGNILERFSAQQFPDLHSELNLSSLELGDSALYFCASTPGTTNTGELFFGEGSRLTVL.

The chain employs TRBV6-1 and TRBJ1-1; no definite D call. CDR1 MNHNS and CDR2 SASEGT come from the germline V gene. This CDR3 comprises 11 residues. Trimming stripped 6 bases from V and 3 bases from J, with 5 bases between. CDR3 bases: TGTGCCAGCAGGGACCACACTGAAGCTTTCTTT. Its translation: CASRDHTEAFF.

There are many counts of this clonotype. The CDR3 bases are TGTGCCAGCAGTTATACAGGGTCCTACGAGCAGTACTTC. Translation gives CASSYTGSYEQYF. The J gene is TRBJ2-7, the V gene TRBV7-9; D perhaps matches TRBD1 (6 bases). Trimming removed 6 bases at V and 1 base at J, with 10 bases between. This CDR3 contains 13 residues. Germline lookup yields CDR1 SEHNR and CDR2 FQNEAQ (reference sequence).

This clonotype was seen ten or more times. This chain connects TRBV5-5 to TRBJ2-7; TRBD2 is a possible D gene (6 bases). The germline gives CDR1 SGHKS, CDR2 YYEKEE (reference sequence). CDR3 length equals 12 residues. V was shortened by 2 bases and J by 3 bases, with 6 bases between the two germline ends. The CDR3 reads CASSFGGYEQYF. In DNA, the CDR3 is TGTGCCAGCAGCTTCGGGGGCTACGAGCAGTACTTC. Filled out from reference TRBV5-5 and TRBJ2-7, the complete variable domain reads DAGVTQSPTHLIKTRGQQVTLRCSPISGHKSVSWYQQVLGQGPQFIFQYYEKEERGRGNFPDRFSARQFPNYSSELNVNALLLGDSALYLCASSFGGYEQYFGPGTRLTVT.

The rearrangement links TRBV12-3 or TRBV12-4 to TRBJ2-2, with D perhaps matching TRBD2 (6 bases). CDR3 length: 14 residues. V lost 5 bases and J lost 4, with 11 bases in between. For the CDR3, the DNA is TGTGCCAGCAGTCCCTACGGGAGCACCGGGGAGCTGTTTTTT. Translated, it gives CASSPYGSTGELFF.

The CDR3: CASSFGQGLTNEQFF. DNA for the CDR3: TGTGCCAGCAGCTTCGGACAGGGTCTTACTAATGAGCAGTTCTTC. V usage is TRBV7-9 and J usage is TRBJ2-1; 8 nucleotides line up with TRBD1. The CDR3 sequence is 15 residues long. V shed 3 bases and J 7 bases; nucleotides not matched to a gene: 8. Germline V gene sequence: CDR1 SEHNR, CDR2 FQNEAQ (reference sequence).

This clonotype has a handful of counts. The chain couples TRBV12-3 or TRBV12-4 to TRBJ1-3, with D possibly being TRBD1 (6 bases). This CDR3 is built from 14 residues. V was pared by 8 bases and J by 3 bases, with 14 bases between. The CDR3 coding sequence is TGTGCCAGCGGCCAAACAGGGATTGGAAACACCATATATTTT. Translating it yields CASGQTGIGNTIYF.

This chain uses TRBV7-9 with TRBJ2-1; D remains ambiguous. CDR1 and CDR2 (germline): SEHNR, FQNEAQ (reference sequence). V gave up 4 bases and J gave up 5 bases, with 15 bases separating them. This CDR3 is 15 amino acids long. CDR3: CASSWDIGTHNEQFF. CDR3 coding DNA: TGTGCCAGCAGCTGGGATATCGGTACTCACAATGAGCAGTTCTTC.

This clonotype was detected only once. The rearrangement uses TRBV29-1 and TRBJ2-5; possible D gene TRBD2, 6 bases. The length of the CDR3 is 16 residues. Trimming stripped 1 base from V and 5 bases from J, with 20 bases between. Per germline, CDR1 SQVTM and CDR2 ANQGSEA. CDR3: CSVEGGLGREWETQYF. Here the CDR3 DNA reads TGCAGCGTTGAAGGAGGGCTTGGGCGGGAATGGGAGACCCAGTACTTC. Looking up the rest from reference TRBV29-1 and TRBJ2-5 gives the full variable domain: SAVISQKPSRDICQRGTSLTIQCQVDSQVTMMFWYRQQPGQSLTLIATANQGSEATYESGFVIDKFPISRPNLTFSTLTVSNMSPEDSSIYLCSVEGGLGREWETQYFGPGTRLLVL.

This rearrangement joins TRBV20-1 to TRBJ2-3; weak D call: TRBD1 (5 bases). V was clipped by 1 base and J by 2 bases, with 13 bases between them. This CDR3 comprises 15 residues. Germline loops: CDR1 DFQATT, CDR2 SNEGSKA (reference sequence). Here the CDR3 reads CSARVLAGNTDTQYF. CDR3 nucleotides: TGCAGTGCTAGAGTGTTGGCAGGGAACACAGATACGCAGTATTTT.

This clonotype was counted a few times. The V gene is TRBV5-1, the J gene TRBJ2-7, with D unresolved. CDR1 is SGHRS, CDR2 YFSETQ, per germline. V lost 4 bases to trimming and J lost 5 bases, with 16 bases between them. The CDR3 loop spans 14 amino acids. The DNA of the CDR3 is TGCGCCAGCAGCGGCGGATGGGGTCCGGACGAGCAGTACTTC. Amino acid sequence: CASSGGWGPDEQYF.

The chain employs TRBV5-1 and TRBJ1-5; 8 bases agree with TRBD1. The V segment lost 2 bases and the J segment 2 bases; nucleotides outside the gene matches: 9. CDR3 size: 17 residues. Germline CDR1 is SGHRS and CDR2 is YFSETQ. The CDR3 region has the DNA TGCGCCAGCAGCTTAGAACCCGGGACAGGAGGCAATCAGCCCCAGCATTTT. Its protein is CASSLEPGTGGNQPQHF.

In its sample, this clonotype was seen a few times. This chain uses TRBV7-6 with TRBJ2-3, with D perhaps TRBD2 (6 bases). Trimming cost V 2 bases and J 2 bases, with 14 bases left between them. From germline, CDR1 is SGHVS and CDR2 FNYEAQ. The CDR3 loop spans 16 amino acids. CDR3 residues: CASSLQPSAVTDTQYF. In nucleotides, the CDR3 is TGTGCCAGCAGCTTACAACCTAGCGCGGTCACAGATACGCAGTATTTT.

This clonotype was seen a few times. The genes are TRBV7-3 and TRBJ2-3; a possible D gene is TRBD2 (6 bases). Germline CDR1 reads SGHTA; CDR2 reads FQGTGA. Trimming stripped 0 bases from V and 6 bases from J, with 16 bases between. This CDR3 contains 16 residues. CDR3 coding DNA: TGTGCCAGCAGCTTAACGGTAACGGGGGTTACCGATACGCAGTATTTT. It yields the protein CASSLTVTGVTDTQYF.

V gene TRBV27 combines with J gene TRBJ2-2; perhaps TRBD2 as D (7 bases). CDR1 MNHEY and CDR2 SMNVEV come from the germline V gene (reference sequence). The V and J ends lost 5 bases and 5 bases respectively, with 15 bases between them. CDR3 length equals 15 residues. This CDR3 reads CASSLGGAITGELFF. CDR3 DNA sequence: TGTGCCAGCAGTCTGGGGGGGGCGATAACCGGGGAGCTGTTTTTT.

The chain carries TRBV20-1 and TRBJ2-7; TRBD2 matches 10 bases. After removal of 0 bases from V and 4 bases from J, the junction contained 6 bases not matched to a gene. This CDR3 is built from 15 residues. Germline CDR1 and CDR2: DFQATT and SNEGSKA (reference sequence). The DNA for the CDR3 is TGCAGTGCTAGAGAGTCTAGCGGGAGCCTTTACGAGCAGTACTTC. It specifies CSARESSGSLYEQYF.

The chain employs TRBV30 and TRBJ2-1, with 14 bases fitting TRBD2. The CDR3 length is 15 residues. The germline gives CDR1 GTSNPN, CDR2 SVGIG (reference sequence). J gave up 8 bases and V 2 bases, and 5 bases lay outside the gene matches. CDR3 protein: CAWSKGLAGVDEQFF. The CDR3 coding sequence is TGTGCCTGGAGTAAGGGACTAGCGGGAGTCGATGAGCAGTTCTTC.

V and J are TRBV20-1 and TRBJ2-1, with TRBD1 identical over 8 bases. Germline V CDR1 and CDR2: DFQATT, SNEGSKA (reference sequence). The CDR3 runs to 11 residues. V lost 4 bases to trimming and J lost 12 bases; unmatched junction nucleotides: 5. The CDR3 is CSAINRGVQFF. The CDR3 DNA is TGCAGTGCTATTAACAGGGGGGTGCAGTTCTTC.

This clonotype was seen a few times. V and J are TRBV10-3 and TRBJ2-1; a weak D match, TRBD2 (6 bases). Trimming took 0 bases from V and 3 from J, leaving 9 bases between them. The CDR3 runs to 15 residues. Germline V gene sequence: CDR1 ENHRY, CDR2 SYGVKD. The CDR3 DNA is TGTGCCATCAGTGAGTCGGGACTGCTCTACAATGAGCAGTTCTTC. Amino acids: CAISESGLLYNEQFF.

This clonotype was picked up many times. The chain links TRBV13 to TRBJ2-7; 8 bases agree with TRBD1. The V segment lost 5 bases and the J segment 1 base; nucleotides outside the gene matches: 7. The CDR3 contains 15 residues. Looked up from germline, CDR1 is PRHDT and CDR2 is FYEKMQ (reference sequence). The CDR3 bases are TGTGCCAGCAGCCTCGGACAGGGAATTTCCTACGAGCAGTACTTC. Translating gives CASSLGQGISYEQYF. Using reference TRBV13 and TRBJ2-7 for the parts outside the CDR3, the full variable domain is AAGVIQSPRHLIKEKRETATLKCYPIPRHDTVYWYQQGPGQDPQFLISFYEKMQSDKGSIPDRFSAQQFSDYHSELNMSSLELGDSALYFCASSLGQGISYEQYFGPGTRLTVT.

V and J are TRBV7-9 and TRBJ1-4; 9 bases match TRBD1. The CDR3 totals 15 residues. CDR1 is SEHNR, CDR2 FQNEAQ, per germline (reference sequence). The junction had 4 bases not matched to a gene; V was cut back by 3 bases and J by 5 bases. CDR3 bases: TGTGCCAGCAGCTTCGCCGGGACAGGGAATGAAAAACTGTTTTTT. The encoded protein is CASSFAGTGNEKLFF.

This chain uses TRBV12-3 or TRBV12-4 with TRBJ2-7; the D gene is possibly TRBD1 (6 bases). The CDR3 covers 13 residues. V lost 7 bases to trimming and J lost 0 bases, with 10 bases between them. Here the CDR3 reads CASKQGSSYEQYF. The CDR3 DNA reads TGTGCCAGCAAACAGGGTAGCTCCTACGAGCAGTACTTC.

The chain uses TRBV6-5 and TRBJ2-1; the match to TRBD2 covers 14 bases. This CDR3 region has 13 residues. CDR1 MNHEY and CDR2 SVGAGI come from the germline V gene. V dropped 9 bases and J dropped 11; count of bases not matched to a gene: 6. CDR3 residues: CASAGTSGSKQFF. CDR3 in DNA: TGTGCCAGTGCCGGGACTAGCGGGAGTAAGCAGTTCTTC.

This chain joins TRBV3-1 and TRBJ2-2; D may be TRBD1 (5 bases). CDR1 LGHDT and CDR2 YNNKEL come from the germline V gene (reference sequence). V was trimmed by 0 bases and J by 7 bases, leaving 6 bases between them. The CDR3 length is 13 residues. The CDR3, as DNA: TGTGCCAGCAGCCAAGATCAGGGCGGGGAGCTGTTTTTT. Translated: CASSQDQGGELFF.

The V and J genes are TRBV6-2 or TRBV6-3 and TRBJ2-7; a possible D gene is TRBD1 (5 bases). CDR3 length equals 13 residues. In germline, CDR1 is MNHEY, CDR2 SVGEGT. The germline V and J ends were trimmed by 6 bases and 3 bases, with 12 bases remaining between them. The CDR3 region is CASRDTGNYEQYF. The DNA of the CDR3 is TGTGCCAGCAGAGATACAGGTAACTACGAGCAGTACTTC.

The chain recombines TRBV7-8 with TRBJ2-5; 7 nucleotides agree with TRBD1. This CDR3 contains 14 residues. Per germline, CDR1 SGHVS and CDR2 FQNEAQ. After removal of 5 bases from V and 3 bases from J, the junction contained 6 bases not matched to a gene. CDR3 amino acids: CASSPPGTEETQYF. In nucleotides, the CDR3 is TGTGCCAGCAGCCCCCCCGGGACAGAAGAGACCCAGTACTTC.

V usage is TRBV7-9 and J usage is TRBJ2-5; 14 bases match TRBD2. After removal of 5 bases from V and 5 bases from J, the junction contained 4 bases not matched to a gene. The CDR3 loop spans 15 amino acids. Germline CDR1 SEHNR, CDR2 FQNEAQ (reference sequence). CDR3 sequence (DNA): TGTGCCAGCAGCACCAGGACTAGCGGGGGGGAGACCCAGTACTTC. Translated: CASSTRTSGGETQYF.

This clonotype appeared a few times. The gene calls are TRBV6-6 and TRBJ1-5, with 9 bases that match TRBD1. V shed 0 bases and J 8 bases; nucleotides not matched to a gene: 8. The CDR3 contains 16 residues. The germline CDR1 and CDR2 sequences are MNHNY and SVGAGI (reference sequence). The chain's CDR3 is CASSYSTGGPAEPQHF. The CDR3 coding sequence is TGTGCCAGCAGTTACTCGACAGGGGGGCCGGCGGAGCCCCAGCATTTT.

This clonotype was found a few times. The chain is built from TRBV7-9 and TRBJ1-2, with 9 positions matching TRBD1. The length of the CDR3 is 19 residues. V was clipped by 4 bases and J by 8 bases; unmatched bases: 23. CDR1 and CDR2 (germline): SEHNR, FQNEAQ (reference sequence). The CDR3 nucleotides are TGTGCCAGCAGCTCCGAATCCGGGACAGGGACCTGGAGGCCTATCGGCTACACCTTC. Translation gives CASSSESGTGTWRPIGYTF.

This clonotype was recorded at least ten times. The J gene is TRBJ1-2, the V gene TRBV12-3 or TRBV12-4, with D maybe TRBD1 (5 bases). This CDR3 has 13 amino acids. Trimming took 3 bases from V and 10 from J, leaving 15 bases between them. In DNA form, the CDR3 reads TGTGCCAGCAGTTTCTCGGGGCCCGGTGACTACACCTTC. Translated: CASSFSGPGDYTF.